This T cell receptor (beta chain) was identified during a study of human T cells and chemical hapten exposure. Overall study: Minor volume differences among pooled libraries chiefly drove per-sample TCR yield variation.

This clonotype was seen repeatedly, ten times or more. Time point given: pre-sensitization, week 0. Sample treatment: therapeutic diphenylcyclopropenone sensitization with weekly scalp DPC. Unfractionated whole blood was the source from which total RNA was extracted. The library gave individual cDNA molecules unique molecular identifiers. TCRdb passed the RACE reads through MiXCR, listing each CDR3 protein once. Of tens of thousands of distinct CDR3 sequences in the sample, roughly 9.9% were seen once. The CDR3 spans 15 residues. Germline CDR1 is LNHDA and CDR2 is SQIVND (reference sequence). Between the trimmed V and J ends, which lost 5 bases and 5 bases, there was a span of 18 bases.

The input for sequencing was whole blood, taken in connection with sensitization to the hapten diphenylcyclopropenone (DPC). The chain joins TRBV19 to TRBJ1-2; maybe TRBD1 (5 bases). This clonotype was sampled from a woman aged 40 to 50 with alopecia areata. Some clones in this sample may be carry-over from other donors' samples. The DNA for the CDR3 is TGTGCCAGTAGTGCGGAGGAGGGTCGGGGGTATGGCTACACCTTC. This encodes CASSAEEGRGYGYTF.